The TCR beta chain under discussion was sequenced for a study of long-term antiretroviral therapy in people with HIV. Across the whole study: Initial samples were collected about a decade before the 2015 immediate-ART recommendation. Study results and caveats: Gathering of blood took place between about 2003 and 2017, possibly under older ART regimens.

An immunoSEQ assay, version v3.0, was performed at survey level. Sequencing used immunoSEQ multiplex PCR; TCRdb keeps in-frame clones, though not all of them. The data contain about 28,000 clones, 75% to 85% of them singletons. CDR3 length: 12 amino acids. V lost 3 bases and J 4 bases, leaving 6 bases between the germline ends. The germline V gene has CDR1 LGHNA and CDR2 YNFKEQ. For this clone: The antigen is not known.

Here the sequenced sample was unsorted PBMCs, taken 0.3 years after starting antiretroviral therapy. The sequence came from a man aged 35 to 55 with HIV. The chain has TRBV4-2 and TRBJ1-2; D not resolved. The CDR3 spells CASSQVGYGYTF. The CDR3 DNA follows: TGTGCCAGCAGCCAGGTCGGCTATGGCTACACCTTC.